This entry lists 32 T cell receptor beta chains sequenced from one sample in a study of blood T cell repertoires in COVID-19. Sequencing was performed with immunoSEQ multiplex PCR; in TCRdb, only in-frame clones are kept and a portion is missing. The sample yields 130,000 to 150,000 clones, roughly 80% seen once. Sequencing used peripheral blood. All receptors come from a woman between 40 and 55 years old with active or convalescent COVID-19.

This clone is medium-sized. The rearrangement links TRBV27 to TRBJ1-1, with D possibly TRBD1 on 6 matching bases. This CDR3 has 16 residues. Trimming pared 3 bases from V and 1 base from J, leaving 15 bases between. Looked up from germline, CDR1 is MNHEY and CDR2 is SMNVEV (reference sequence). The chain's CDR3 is CASSFFSEGGNTEAFF. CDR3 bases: TGTGCCAGCAGTTTTTTTAGTGAAGGGGGGAACACTGAAGCTTTCTTT.

The CDR3 DNA is TGCAGCGTAGCGGGGGGAACCTACAATGAGCAGTTCTTC. This sequence encodes CSVAGGTYNEQFF. The chain employs TRBV29-1 and TRBJ2-1; TRBD2 matches 9 bases. Trimming removed 6 bases from V and 2 bases from J; junction bases left unmatched: 2. Germline CDR1 reads SQVTM; CDR2 reads ANQGSEA. The CDR3 extends over 13 amino acids.

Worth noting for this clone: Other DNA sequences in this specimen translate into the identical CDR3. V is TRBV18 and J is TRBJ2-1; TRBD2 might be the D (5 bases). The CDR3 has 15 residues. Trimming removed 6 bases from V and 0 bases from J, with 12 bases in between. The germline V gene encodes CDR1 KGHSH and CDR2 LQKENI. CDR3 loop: CASSLNRGSYNEQFF. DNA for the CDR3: TGTGCCAGCTCCCTAAATCGGGGCTCCTACAATGAGCAGTTCTTC.

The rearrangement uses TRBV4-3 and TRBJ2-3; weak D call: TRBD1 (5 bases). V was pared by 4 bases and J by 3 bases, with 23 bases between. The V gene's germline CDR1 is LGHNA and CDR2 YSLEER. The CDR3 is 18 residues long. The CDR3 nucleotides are TGCGCCAGCAGCCTCAAATACAGGAGAATCGCATTAACAGATACGCAGTATTTT. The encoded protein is CASSLKYRRIALTDTQYF.

Written as DNA, the CDR3 is TGTGCCAGCAGTGAAGCGCTGTCAGGGGCGGTCTATGGCTACACCTTC. Translation gives CASSEALSGAVYGYTF. V usage is TRBV6-1 and J usage is TRBJ1-2; perhaps TRBD1 as D (6 bases). This CDR3 contains 16 residues. Germline V gives CDR1 MNHNS, CDR2 SASEGT. V was trimmed by 0 bases and J by 4 bases, leaving 15 bases between them.

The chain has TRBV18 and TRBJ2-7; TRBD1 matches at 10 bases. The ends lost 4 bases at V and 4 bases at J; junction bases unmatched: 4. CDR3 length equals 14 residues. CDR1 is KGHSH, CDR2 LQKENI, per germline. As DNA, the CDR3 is TGTGCCAGCTCACAACCGGACAGGGGGTACGAGCAGTACTTC. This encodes CASSQPDRGYEQYF.

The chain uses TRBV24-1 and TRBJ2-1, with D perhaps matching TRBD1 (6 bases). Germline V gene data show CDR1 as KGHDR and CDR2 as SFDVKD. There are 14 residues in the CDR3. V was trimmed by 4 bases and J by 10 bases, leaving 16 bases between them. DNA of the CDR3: TGTGCCACCAGTGACAGCCGGACAGTCAGGGAGCAGTTCTTC. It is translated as CATSDSRTVREQFF.

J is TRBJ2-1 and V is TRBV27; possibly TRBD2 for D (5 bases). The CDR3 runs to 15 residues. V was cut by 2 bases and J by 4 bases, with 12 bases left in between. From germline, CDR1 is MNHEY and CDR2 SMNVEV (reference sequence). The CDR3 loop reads CASSLEGSGYNEQFF. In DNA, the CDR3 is TGTGCCAGCAGTTTAGAGGGATCGGGATACAATGAGCAGTTCTTC.

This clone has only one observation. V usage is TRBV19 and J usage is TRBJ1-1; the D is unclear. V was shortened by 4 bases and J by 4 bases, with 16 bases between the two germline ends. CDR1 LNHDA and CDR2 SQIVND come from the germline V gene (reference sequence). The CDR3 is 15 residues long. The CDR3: CASSNRSGERTEAFF. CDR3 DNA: TGTGCCAGTAGTAACCGCTCCGGGGAACGCACTGAAGCTTTCTTT.

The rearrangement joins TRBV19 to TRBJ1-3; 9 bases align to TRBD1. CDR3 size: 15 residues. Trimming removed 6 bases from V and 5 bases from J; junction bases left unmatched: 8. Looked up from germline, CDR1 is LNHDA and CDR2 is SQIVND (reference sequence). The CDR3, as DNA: TGTGCCAGTAGCCAACCGGGACAGGGAAGAAACACCATATATTTT. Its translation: CASSQPGQGRNTIYF.

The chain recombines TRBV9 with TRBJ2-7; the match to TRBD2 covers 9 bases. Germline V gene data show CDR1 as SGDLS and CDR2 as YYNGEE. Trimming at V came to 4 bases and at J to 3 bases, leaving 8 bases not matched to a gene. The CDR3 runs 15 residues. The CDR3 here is CASSPPTSGLYEQYF. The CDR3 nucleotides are TGTGCCAGCAGCCCCCCGACTAGCGGCCTCTACGAGCAGTACTTC.

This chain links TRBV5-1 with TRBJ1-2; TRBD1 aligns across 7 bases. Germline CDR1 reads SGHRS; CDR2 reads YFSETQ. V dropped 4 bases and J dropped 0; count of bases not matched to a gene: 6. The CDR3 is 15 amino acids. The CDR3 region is CASSPWTGSNYGYTF. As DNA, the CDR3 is TGCGCCAGCAGCCCCTGGACAGGATCTAACTATGGCTACACCTTC. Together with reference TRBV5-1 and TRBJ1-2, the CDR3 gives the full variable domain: KAGVTQTPRYLIKTRGQQVTLSCSPISGHRSVSWYQQTPGQGLQFLFEYFSETQRNKGNFPGRFSGRQFSNSRSEMNVSTLELGDSALYLCASSPWTGSNYGYTFGSGTRLTVV.

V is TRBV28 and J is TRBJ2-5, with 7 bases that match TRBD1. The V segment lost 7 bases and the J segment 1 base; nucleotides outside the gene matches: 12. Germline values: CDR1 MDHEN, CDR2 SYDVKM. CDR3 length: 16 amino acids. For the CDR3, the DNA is TGTGCCAGCACCGAAGGGGCAGGGGGAGTCCAAGAGACCCAGTACTTC. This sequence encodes CASTEGAGGVQETQYF.

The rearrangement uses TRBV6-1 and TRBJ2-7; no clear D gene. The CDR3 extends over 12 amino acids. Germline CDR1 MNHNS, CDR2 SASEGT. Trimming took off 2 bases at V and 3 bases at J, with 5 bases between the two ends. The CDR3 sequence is CASSETSYEQYF. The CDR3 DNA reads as TGTGCCAGCAGTGAAACCAGCTACGAGCAGTACTTC.

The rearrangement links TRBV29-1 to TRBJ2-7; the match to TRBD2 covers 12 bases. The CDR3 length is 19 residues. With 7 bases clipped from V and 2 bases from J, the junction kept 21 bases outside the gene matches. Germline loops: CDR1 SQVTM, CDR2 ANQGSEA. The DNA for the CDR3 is TGCAGCGCCCGCTTTCGGGGTGCGACTAGCGGGGGACATCCCTACGAGCAGTACTTC. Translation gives CSARFRGATSGGHPYEQYF.

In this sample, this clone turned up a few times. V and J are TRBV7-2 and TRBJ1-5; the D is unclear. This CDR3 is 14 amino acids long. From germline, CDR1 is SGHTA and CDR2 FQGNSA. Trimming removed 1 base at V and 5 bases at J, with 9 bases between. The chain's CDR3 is CASSLEAGYQPQHF. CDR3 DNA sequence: TGTGCCAGCAGCTTAGAGGCAGGATATCAGCCCCAGCATTTT.

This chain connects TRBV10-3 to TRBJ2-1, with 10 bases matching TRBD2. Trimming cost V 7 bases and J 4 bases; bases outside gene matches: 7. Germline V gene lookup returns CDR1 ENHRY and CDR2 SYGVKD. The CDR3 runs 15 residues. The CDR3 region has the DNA TGTGCCATCACTACGGGACTAGCGCCTTACAATGAGCAGTTCTTC. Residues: CAITTGLAPYNEQFF.

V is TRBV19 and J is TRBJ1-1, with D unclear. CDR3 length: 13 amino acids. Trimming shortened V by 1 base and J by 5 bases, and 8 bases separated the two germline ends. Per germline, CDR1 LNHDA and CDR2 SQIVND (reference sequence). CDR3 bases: TGTGCCAGTAGTATAGGGCCGAGGACTGAAGCTTTCTTT. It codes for CASSIGPRTEAFF.

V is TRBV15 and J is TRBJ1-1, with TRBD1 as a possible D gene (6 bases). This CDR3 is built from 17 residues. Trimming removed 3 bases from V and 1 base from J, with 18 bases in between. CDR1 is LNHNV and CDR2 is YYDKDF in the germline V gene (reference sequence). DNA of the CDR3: TGTGCCACCAGCAGGGCCGGCAACAGGGTCCGGAACACTGAAGCTTTCTTT. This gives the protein CATSRAGNRVRNTEAFF.

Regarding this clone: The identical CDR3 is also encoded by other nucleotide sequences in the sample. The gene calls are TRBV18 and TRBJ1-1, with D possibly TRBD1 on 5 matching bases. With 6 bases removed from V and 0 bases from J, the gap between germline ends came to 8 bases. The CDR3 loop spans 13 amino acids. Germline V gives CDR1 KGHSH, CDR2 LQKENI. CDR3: CASSPGLNTEAFF. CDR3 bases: TGTGCCAGCTCCCCAGGGCTGAACACTGAAGCTTTCTTT.

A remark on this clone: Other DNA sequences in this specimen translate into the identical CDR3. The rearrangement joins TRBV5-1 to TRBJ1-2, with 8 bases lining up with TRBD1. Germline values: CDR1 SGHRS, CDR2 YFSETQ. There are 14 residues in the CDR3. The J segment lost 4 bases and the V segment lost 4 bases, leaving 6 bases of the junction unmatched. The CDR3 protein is CASSIDRGGYGYTF. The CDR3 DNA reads TGCGCCAGCAGCATTGACAGGGGCGGCTATGGCTACACCTTC.

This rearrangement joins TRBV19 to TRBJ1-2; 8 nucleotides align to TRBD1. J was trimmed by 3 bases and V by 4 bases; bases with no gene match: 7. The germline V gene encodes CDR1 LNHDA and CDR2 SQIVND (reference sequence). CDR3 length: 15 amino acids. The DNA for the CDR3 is TGTGCCAGTAGTAAAACCGGACAGGGTCACTATGGCTACACCTTC. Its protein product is CASSKTGQGHYGYTF.

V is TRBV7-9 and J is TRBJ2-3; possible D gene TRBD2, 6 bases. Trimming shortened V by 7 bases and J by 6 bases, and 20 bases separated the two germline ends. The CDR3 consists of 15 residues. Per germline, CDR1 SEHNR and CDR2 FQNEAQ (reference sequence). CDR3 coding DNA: TGTGCCAGCAAGGAGGACACCGCGGGAAGCGATACGCAGTATTTT. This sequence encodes CASKEDTAGSDTQYF. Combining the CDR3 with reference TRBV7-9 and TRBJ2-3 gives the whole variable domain DTGVSQNPRHKITKRGQNVTFRCDPISEHNRLYWYRQTLGQGPEFLTYFQNEAQLEKSRLLSDRFSAERPKGSFSTLEIQRTEQGDSAMYLCASKEDTAGSDTQYFGPGTRLTVL.

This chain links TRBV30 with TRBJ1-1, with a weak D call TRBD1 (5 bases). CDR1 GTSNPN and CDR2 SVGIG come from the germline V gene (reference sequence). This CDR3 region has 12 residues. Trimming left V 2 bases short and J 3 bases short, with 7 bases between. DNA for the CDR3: TGTGCCTGGAGTTGGGGGGACACTGAAGCTTTCTTT. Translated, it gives CAWSWGDTEAFF. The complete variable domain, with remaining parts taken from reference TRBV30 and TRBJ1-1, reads SQTIHQWPATLVQPVGSPLSLECTVEGTSNPNLYWYRQAAGRGLQLLFYSVGIGQISSEVPQNLSASRPQDRQFILSSKKLLLSDSGFYLCAWSWGDTEAFFGQGTRLTVV.

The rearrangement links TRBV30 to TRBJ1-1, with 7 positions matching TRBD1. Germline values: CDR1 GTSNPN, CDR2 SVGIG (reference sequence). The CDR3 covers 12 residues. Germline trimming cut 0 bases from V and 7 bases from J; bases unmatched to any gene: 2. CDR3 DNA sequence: TGTGCCTGGAGTGTATCAGGGGGTGAAGCTTTCTTT. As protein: CAWSVSGGEAFF.

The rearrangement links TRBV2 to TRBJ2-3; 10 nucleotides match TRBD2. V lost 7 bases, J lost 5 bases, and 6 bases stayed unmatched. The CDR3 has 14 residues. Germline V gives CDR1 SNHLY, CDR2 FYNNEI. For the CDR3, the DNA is TGTGCCAGCAACCTAGCGGGAGTTGTAGATACGCAGTATTTT. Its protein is CASNLAGVVDTQYF.

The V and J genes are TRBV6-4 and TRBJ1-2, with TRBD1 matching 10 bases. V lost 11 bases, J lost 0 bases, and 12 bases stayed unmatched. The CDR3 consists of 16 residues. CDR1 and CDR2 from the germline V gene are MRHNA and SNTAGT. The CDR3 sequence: CAGGTGVRPANYGYTF. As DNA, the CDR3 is TGTGCCGGGGGGACAGGGGTGCGCCCCGCTAACTATGGCTACACCTTC.

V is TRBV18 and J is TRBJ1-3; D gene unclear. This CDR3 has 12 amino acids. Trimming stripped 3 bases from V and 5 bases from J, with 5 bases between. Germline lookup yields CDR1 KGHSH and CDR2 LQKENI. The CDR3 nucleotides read TGTGCCAGCTCACCCGACAGAAACACCATATATTTT. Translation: CASSPDRNTIYF.

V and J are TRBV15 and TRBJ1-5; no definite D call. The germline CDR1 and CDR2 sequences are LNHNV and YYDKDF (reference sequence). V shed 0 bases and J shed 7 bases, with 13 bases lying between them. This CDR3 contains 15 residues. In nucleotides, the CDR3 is TGTGCCACCAGCAGAGAGGGGTCTTCGGGGCAGCCCCAGCATTTT. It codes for CATSREGSSGQPQHF.

The CDR3 region is CASSWPPGTASYEQYF. DNA for the CDR3: TGTGCCAGCAGCTGGCCGCCCGGGACAGCTTCCTACGAGCAGTACTTC. V is TRBV7-9 and J is TRBJ2-7, with TRBD1 identical over 7 bases. The CDR3 is 16 amino acids. V lost 4 bases and J lost 1; bases outside the gene matches: 10. Per the germline V gene, CDR1 is SEHNR and CDR2 is FQNEAQ (reference sequence). Full variable domain (outside the CDR3, taken from reference TRBV7-9 and TRBJ2-7): DTGVSQNPRHKITKRGQNVTFRCDPISEHNRLYWYRQTLGQGPEFLTYFQNEAQLEKSRLLSDRFSAERPKGSFSTLEIQRTEQGDSAMYLCASSWPPGTASYEQYFGPGTRLTVT.

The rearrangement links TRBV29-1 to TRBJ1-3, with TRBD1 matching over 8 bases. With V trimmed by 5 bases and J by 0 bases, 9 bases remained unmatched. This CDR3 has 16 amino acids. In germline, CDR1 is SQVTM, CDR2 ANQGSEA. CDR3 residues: CSVSGGERFSGNTIYF. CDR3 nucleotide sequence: TGCAGCGTTTCAGGGGGCGAACGTTTCTCTGGAAACACCATATATTTT.

The CDR3 bases are TGTGCCACCAGCGGAACCCGGGGGAGCAATCAGCCCCAGCATTTT. Translated, it gives CATSGTRGSNQPQHF. The rearrangement uses TRBV15 and TRBJ1-5; the D gene is possibly TRBD1 (5 bases). The CDR3 runs 15 residues. Per the germline V gene, CDR1 is LNHNV and CDR2 is YYDKDF (reference sequence). Between the trimmed V and J ends, which lost 5 bases and 1 base, there was a span of 12 bases.